This TCR beta chain was observed in a study of monozygotic twins with inflammatory bowel disease. General study points: Discordant twins showed the same repertoire similarity as concordant twins, possibly from limited power. For IBD patients, clonotypes shared with others were fewer than for healthy twins, especially with disease activity.

Template switching added UMIs carrying a 6-nucleotide sample barcode. Nested PCRs (16 and 9 cycles, two total) were applied to TCRalpha and TCRbeta cDNA. Reprocessing the 5' RACE reads, TCRdb reports a single entry for every CDR3 protein and omits DNA. The sample holds around 190,000 distinct CDR3 sequences. The CDR3 has 14 amino acids. Looked up from germline, CDR1 is SGDLS and CDR2 is YYNGEE. Details on this clonotype: Its specificity is unknown.

Sequencing was done on a sample of blood. This chain uses TRBV9 with TRBJ2-1. The TCR was taken from a human donor with ulcerative colitis or Crohn's disease, or a healthy co-twin of an affected twin (not recorded which). The CDR3 loop reads CASSVGTSYNEQFF.